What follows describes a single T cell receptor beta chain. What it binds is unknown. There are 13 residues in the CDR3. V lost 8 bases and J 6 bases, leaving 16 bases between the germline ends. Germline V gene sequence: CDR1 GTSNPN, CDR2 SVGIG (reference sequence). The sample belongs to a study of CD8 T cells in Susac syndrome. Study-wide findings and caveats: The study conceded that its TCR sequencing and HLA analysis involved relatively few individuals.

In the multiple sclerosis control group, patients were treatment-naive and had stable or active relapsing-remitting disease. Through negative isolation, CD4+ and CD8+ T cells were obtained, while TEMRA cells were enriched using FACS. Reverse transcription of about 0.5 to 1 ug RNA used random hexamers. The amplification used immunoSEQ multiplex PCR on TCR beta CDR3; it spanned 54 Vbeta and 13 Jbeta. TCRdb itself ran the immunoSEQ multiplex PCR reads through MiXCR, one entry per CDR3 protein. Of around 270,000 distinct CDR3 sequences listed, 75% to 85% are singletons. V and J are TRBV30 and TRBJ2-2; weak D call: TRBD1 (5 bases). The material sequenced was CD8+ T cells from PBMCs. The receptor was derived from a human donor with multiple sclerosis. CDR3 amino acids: CAREAGKAGELFF. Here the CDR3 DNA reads TGTGCCCGAGAGGCAGGGAAGGCCGGGGAGCTGTTTTTT.